Below are 8 T cell receptor beta chains sequenced from a single sample in a study of blood T cell repertoires in COVID-19. Here immunoSEQ multiplex PCR was the method, and the copy in TCRdb shows in-frame clones only, minus some. The profile shows roughly 97,000 clones, 90% of them singletons. The sample consisted of peripheral blood. The receptors were sampled from a man aged 55 to 70 with acute or convalescent COVID-19.

The rearrangement joins TRBV2 to TRBJ2-1; D is perhaps TRBD2 (6 bases). V was cut by 5 bases and J by 5 bases, with 10 bases left in between. CDR1 is SNHLY, CDR2 FYNNEI, per germline. The CDR3 spans 13 residues. The CDR3 DNA sequence: TGTGCCAGCAGTAGGGACTTCAACAATGAGCAGTTCTTC. Translation gives CASSRDFNNEQFF. The full variable domain, its missing parts supplied by reference TRBV2 and TRBJ2-1, is EPEVTQTPSHQVTQMGQEVILRCVPISNHLYFYWYRQILGQKVEFLVSFYNNEISEKSEIFDDQFSVERPDGSNFTLKIRSTKLEDSAMYFCASSRDFNNEQFFGPGTRLTVL.

The gene calls are TRBV5-1 and TRBJ1-4; no definite D call. The ends were cut back, 1 base at V and 4 bases at J, with 8 bases in the middle. The length of the CDR3 is 14 residues. Germline V gives CDR1 SGHRS, CDR2 YFSETQ. The CDR3 sequence is CASSLFSRNEKLFF. The CDR3 bases are TGCGCCAGCAGCTTGTTCAGTCGTAATGAAAAACTGTTTTTT. The full variable domain, completed using reference TRBV5-1 and TRBJ1-4, is KAGVTQTPRYLIKTRGQQVTLSCSPISGHRSVSWYQQTPGQGLQFLFEYFSETQRNKGNFPGRFSGRQFSNSRSEMNVSTLELGDSALYLCASSLFSRNEKLFFGSGTQLSVL.

This sequence joins TRBV5-6 and TRBJ1-3; 7 bases align to TRBD1. The V gene end was trimmed by 3 bases and the J gene end by 0 bases; junction bases not matched to a gene: 9. The germline V gene has CDR1 SGHDT and CDR2 YYEEEE. There are 17 residues in the CDR3. In DNA, the CDR3 is TGTGCCAGCAGCTACCGAACAGGGGCCATCTCTGGAAACACCATATATTTT. It is translated as CASSYRTGAISGNTIYF.

The CDR3 region is CASSSRQGGTEAFF. CDR3 bases: TGTGCCAGCAGTTCTCGACAGGGGGGGACTGAAGCTTTCTTT. The chain employs TRBV7-9 and TRBJ1-1, with TRBD1 identical over 9 bases. J was trimmed by 5 bases and V by 6 bases; bases with no gene match: 7. CDR1 SEHNR and CDR2 FQNEAQ come from the germline V gene (reference sequence). CDR3 size: 14 residues.

This rearrangement joins TRBV18 to TRBJ1-3, with unresolved D. The CDR3 runs to 18 residues. Germline V gene lookup returns CDR1 KGHSH and CDR2 LQKENI. V was cut by 2 bases and J by 0 bases, with 17 bases left in between. The CDR3 DNA reads TGTGCCAGCTCACCAACGATACGTAAGCCACTCTCTGGAAACACCATATATTTT. Its translation is CASSPTIRKPLSGNTIYF.

This sequence joins TRBV7-9 and TRBJ1-5; 8 bases agree with TRBD1. This CDR3 is 15 amino acids long. Germline V gives CDR1 SEHNR, CDR2 FQNEAQ (reference sequence). Germline trimming cut 3 bases from V and 4 bases from J; bases unmatched to any gene: 5. CDR3 region: CASSFGTGLNQPQHF. The CDR3 DNA reads TGTGCCAGCAGCTTCGGGACAGGACTTAATCAGCCCCAGCATTTT.

The chain employs TRBV7-8 and TRBJ2-7; 7 positions match TRBD1. The germline CDR1 and CDR2 sequences are SGHVS and FQNEAQ. V shed 1 base, J shed 0 bases, and the junction held 9 bases outside the gene matches. The CDR3 length is 17 residues. CDR3 amino acids: CASSLGQRGRSSYEQYF. In DNA, the CDR3 is TGTGCCAGCAGCTTAGGTCAAAGGGGGCGTAGCTCCTACGAGCAGTACTTC.

J is TRBJ2-1 and V is TRBV5-1, with 7 bases that match TRBD2. The V segment lost 4 bases and the J segment 3 bases; nucleotides outside the gene matches: 13. Germline V gene sequence: CDR1 SGHRS, CDR2 YFSETQ. The CDR3 totals 17 residues. Written as DNA, the CDR3 is TGCGCCAGCAGCCTGGGACGGCGGGGGAGCTTCTACAATGAGCAGTTCTTC. Translation gives CASSLGRRGSFYNEQFF.